The T cell receptor (beta chain) under discussion was sequenced for a study of cytomegalovirus exposure and HLA in healthy donors. Turning to the study itself: Sequencing of roughly 180 million T cells in an earlier analysis found around 120 million unique TCR beta sequences. Findings and caveats of the study: According to the study, 160 or so TCR beta chains were cytomegalovirus-associated. Most TCR sequences were seen very rarely across donors, but some public TCRs occurred in many.

As regards this clone: What it binds is not known.

The CDR3 has 13 amino acids. Trimming shortened V by 5 bases and J by 3 bases, and 11 bases separated the two germline ends. Germline loops: CDR1 SEHNR, CDR2 FQNEAQ (reference sequence). Healthy bone marrow donors formed the donor group. It was with 60 Vbeta and 13 Jbeta primers that the PCR ran. Assay: immunoSEQ multiplex PCR; the TCRdb copy retains only in-frame clones and omits some. The profile shows about 120,000 clones, roughly 69% of them singletons. Sequencing was performed on PBMCs. The chain uses TRBV7-9 and TRBJ2-7; weak D call: TRBD2 (5 bases). The receptor was isolated from a woman between 40 and 55 years old in good health and CMV-seropositive. This chain's CDR3 is CASSESSSYEQYF. CDR3 nucleotides: TGTGCCAGCAGCGAGTCTAGCAGCTACGAGCAGTACTTC. The complete variable domain, with remaining parts taken from reference TRBV7-9 and TRBJ2-7, reads DTGVSQNPRHKITKRGQNVTFRCDPISEHNRLYWYRQTLGQGPEFLTYFQNEAQLEKSRLLSDRFSAERPKGSFSTLEIQRTEQGDSAMYLCASSESSSYEQYFGPGTRLTVT.